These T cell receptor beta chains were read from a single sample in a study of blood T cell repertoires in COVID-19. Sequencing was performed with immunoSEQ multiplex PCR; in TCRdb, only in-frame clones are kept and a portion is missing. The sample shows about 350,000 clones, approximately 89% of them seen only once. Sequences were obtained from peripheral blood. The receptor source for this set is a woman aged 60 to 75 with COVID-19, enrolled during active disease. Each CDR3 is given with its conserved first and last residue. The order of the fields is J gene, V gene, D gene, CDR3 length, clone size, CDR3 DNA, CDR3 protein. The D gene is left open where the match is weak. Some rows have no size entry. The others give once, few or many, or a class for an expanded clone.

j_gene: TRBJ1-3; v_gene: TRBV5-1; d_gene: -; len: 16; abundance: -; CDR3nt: TGCGCCAGCAGCCCTACAGGGTTAGAGTCTGGAAACACCATATATTTT; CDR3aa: CASSPTGLESGNTIYF
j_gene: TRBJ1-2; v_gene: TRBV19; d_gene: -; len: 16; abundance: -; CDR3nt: TGTGCCAGTAGTGCTCACCGAGGATTATCTAACTATGGCTACACCTTC; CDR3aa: CASSAHRGLSNYGYTF
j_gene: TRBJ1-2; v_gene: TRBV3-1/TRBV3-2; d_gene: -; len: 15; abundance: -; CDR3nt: TGTGCCAGCAGCCAGAGGGATCGGTCTAACTATGGCTACACCTTC; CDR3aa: CASSQRDRSNYGYTF
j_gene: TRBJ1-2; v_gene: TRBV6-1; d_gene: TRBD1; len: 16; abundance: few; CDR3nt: TGTGCCAGCAGTGAGCATACCGCGGGACAGGGAGATGGCTACACCTTC; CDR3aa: CASSEHTAGQGDGYTF
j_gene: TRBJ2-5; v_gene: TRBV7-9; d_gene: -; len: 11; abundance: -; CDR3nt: TGTGCCAGCAGCACGGGAGAGACCCAGTACTTC; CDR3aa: CASSTGETQYF
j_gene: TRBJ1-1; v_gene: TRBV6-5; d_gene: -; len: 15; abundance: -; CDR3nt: TGTGCCAGCAGTTACTCGGGGGGACTGAACACTGAAGCTTTCTTT; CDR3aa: CASSYSGGLNTEAFF
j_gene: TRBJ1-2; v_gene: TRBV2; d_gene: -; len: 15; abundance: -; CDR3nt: TGTGCCAGCAGCCAAGCGGCAGGTCGAAACTATGGCTACACCTTC; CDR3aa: CASSQAAGRNYGYTF
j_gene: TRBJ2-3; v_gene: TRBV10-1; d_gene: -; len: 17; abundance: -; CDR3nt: TGCGCCACCACTTCGGGTTCCCAGGGCCACAATACGGATACGCAGTATTTT; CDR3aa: CATTSGSQGHNTDTQYF
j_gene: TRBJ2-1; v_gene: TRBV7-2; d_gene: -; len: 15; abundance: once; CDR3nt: TGTGCCAGCAGCTTAGATGCCCTTGGGCGCGATGAGCAGTTCTTC; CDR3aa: CASSLDALGRDEQFF
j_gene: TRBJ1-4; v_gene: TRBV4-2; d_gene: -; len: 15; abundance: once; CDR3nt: TGTGCCAGCAGCCAAACATCCGGGAGGCCCGAAAAACTGTTTTTT; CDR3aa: CASSQTSGRPEKLFF
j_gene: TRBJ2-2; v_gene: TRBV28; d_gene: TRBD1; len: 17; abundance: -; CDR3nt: TGTGCCAGCAGAACCAGACAGGGTCTTGTTTCGGCCGGGGAGCTGTTTTTT; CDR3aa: CASRTRQGLVSAGELFF
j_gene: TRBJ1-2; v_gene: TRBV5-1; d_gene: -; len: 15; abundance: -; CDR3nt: TGCGCCAGCAGCTTGGCCTCGGTAGGGGACTATGGCTACACCTTC; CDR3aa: CASSLASVGDYGYTF
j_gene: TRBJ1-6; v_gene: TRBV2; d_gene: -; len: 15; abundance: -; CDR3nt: TGTGCCAGCAGTGATGAGGCAAGGGGGTTTTCACCCCTCCACTTT; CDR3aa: CASSDEARGFSPLHF
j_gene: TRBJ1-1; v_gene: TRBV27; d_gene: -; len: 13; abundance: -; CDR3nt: TGTGCCAGCAGTTTACAAGAGTGGACTGAAGCTTTCTTT; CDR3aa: CASSLQEWTEAFF
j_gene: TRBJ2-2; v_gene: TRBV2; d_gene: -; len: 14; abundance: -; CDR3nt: TGTGCCAGCAGTGAAGCGCGAACTACCGGGGAGCTGTTTTTT; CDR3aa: CASSEARTTGELFF
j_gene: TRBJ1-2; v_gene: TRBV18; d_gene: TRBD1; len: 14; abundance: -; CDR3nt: TGTGCCAGCTCACCCGGACAGGGTTACTATGGCTACACCTTC; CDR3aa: CASSPGQGYYGYTF
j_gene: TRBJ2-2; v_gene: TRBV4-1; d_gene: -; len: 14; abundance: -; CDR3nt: TGCGCCAGCAAATCCGCGCTAGCAGCCGGGGAGCTGTTTTTT; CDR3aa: CASKSALAAGELFF
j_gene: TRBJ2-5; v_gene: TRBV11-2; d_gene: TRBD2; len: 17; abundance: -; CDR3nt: TGTGCCAGCAGCCGTCGGACTAGCGGGAGTTTGTCTGTGACCCAGTACTTC; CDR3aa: CASSRRTSGSLSVTQYF